Below, 6 T cell receptor beta chains from the same sample are listed, as sequenced in a study of neurological immune-mediated disorders. TCRdb used MiXCR to reprocess the 5' RACE reads, holding one entry per CDR3 protein. The data contain 39,000 or so distinct CDR3 sequences, about 2.3% of them singletons. The sample was PBMCs. These receptors were taken from a man aged 25 to 45 with multiple sclerosis.

This clonotype was detected ten times or more. The rearrangement joins TRBV3-1 to TRBJ2-1; D might be TRBD1 (5 bases). Between the trimmed V and J ends, which lost 4 bases and 9 bases, there was a span of 10 bases. This CDR3 has 12 amino acids. CDR1 is LGHDT, CDR2 YNNKEL, per germline (reference sequence). This chain's CDR3 is CASSLRGREQFF. CDR3 bases: TGTGCCAGCAGCCTAAGGGGCCGTGAGCAGTTCTTC.

This clonotype was observed at least ten times. The chain combines TRBV20-1 with TRBJ2-1, with a possible D match to TRBD2 (5 bases). Germline CDR1 reads DFQATT; CDR2 reads SNEGSKA (reference sequence). V was cut by 1 base and J by 6 bases, with 16 bases left in between. The CDR3 is made up of 15 amino acids. The CDR3 nucleotides are TGCAGTGCTAGAGTTGCAGCGGACCCCCGCAATGAGCAGTTCTTC. It translates to CSARVAADPRNEQFF.

This clonotype was seen ten or more times. The genes are TRBV3-1 and TRBJ2-7; D is unresolved. Trimming pared 4 bases from V and 3 bases from J, leaving 4 bases between. The CDR3 is made up of 11 amino acids. From germline, CDR1 is LGHDT and CDR2 YNNKEL (reference sequence). The CDR3 nucleotides are TGTGCCAGCAGCCTATTCTACGAGCAGTACTTC. This encodes CASSLFYEQYF.

This clonotype came up many times. The chain has TRBV27 and TRBJ2-1, with TRBD2 matching 7 bases. Germline V gives CDR1 MNHEY, CDR2 SMNVEV (reference sequence). The V gene end was trimmed by 3 bases and the J gene end by 3 bases; junction bases not matched to a gene: 8. The CDR3 runs 16 residues. DNA of the CDR3: TGTGCCAGCAGTTTTGGTGGCGGGAGTTACTACAATGAGCAGTTCTTC. It translates to CASSFGGGSYYNEQFF.

V and J are TRBV6-4 and TRBJ2-1; 9 bases are a match to TRBD2. In germline, CDR1 is MRHNA, CDR2 SNTAGT. Germline trimming cut 2 bases from V and 8 bases from J; bases unmatched to any gene: 4. CDR3 length equals 14 residues. The CDR3 DNA reads as TGTGCCAGCAGTGACGGAGCGGGGGGCCATGAGCAGTTCTTC. Translated: CASSDGAGGHEQFF.

This clonotype was detected ten times or more. The rearrangement uses TRBV20-1 and TRBJ1-2; no clear D gene. Trimming shortened V by 1 base and J by 4 bases, and 10 bases separated the two germline ends. Looked up from germline, CDR1 is DFQATT and CDR2 is SNEGSKA (reference sequence). The CDR3 extends over 13 amino acids. The CDR3 is CSARAQYAYGYTF. CDR3 bases: TGCAGTGCTAGAGCCCAGTATGCCTATGGCTACACCTTC.